This TCR beta chain was identified in a study of T cells in Graves' hyperthyroidism and ophthalmopathy. Across the study: Prior to any treatment, at the point of initial diagnosis, peripheral blood was collected.

Each diagnosis drew on symptoms, thyroxine, TRAb, thyroid ultrasound and orbital computed tomography findings. This CDR3 is 16 amino acids long. CDR1 MNHNS and CDR2 SASEGT come from the germline V gene. V dropped 9 bases and J dropped 1 base, with 21 bases sitting between them. RNA transcripts yielded amplified TCR beta CDR3 regions. The HTBI set primed first-round TCR CDR3 RT-PCR. TCRdb fed the multiplex PCR reads into MiXCR, producing one record per CDR3 protein. The sample lists about 640,000 distinct CDR3 sequences; roughly 20% were seen once. The sample comprised blood. This TCR came from a man aged 25-45 years with Graves' ophthalmopathy. The chain recombines TRBV6-1 with TRBJ1-1, with no clear D. CDR3 sequence: CASNQVRGTKNTEAFF. CDR3 DNA: TGTGCCAGTAATCAAGTTCGGGGAACAAAGAACACTGAAGCTTTCTTT.